This TCR beta chain derives from a study of T cells expressing NK-cell markers. Background on the study: Seven HCMV-seropositive donors and one seronegative donor made up the eight sequenced donors.

TCRdb reprocessed the 5' RACE reads, keeping one entry per CDR3 protein, no DNA. The listing records some 390,000 distinct CDR3 sequences. The CDR3 extends over 14 amino acids. Germline V gene lookup returns CDR1 MGHRA and CDR2 YSYEKL. The chain uses TRBV4-1 and TRBJ1-2; TCRdb's D call of TRBD1 is untestable without DNA. The TCR comes from a woman in her 50s in good health. The sequenced sample was blood T cells: a sorted CD56 or NKG2C T cell subset, CD4+ or CD8+ T cells, or bulk PBMC T cells (not recorded which). This CDR3 reads CASSHATGIYGYTF.